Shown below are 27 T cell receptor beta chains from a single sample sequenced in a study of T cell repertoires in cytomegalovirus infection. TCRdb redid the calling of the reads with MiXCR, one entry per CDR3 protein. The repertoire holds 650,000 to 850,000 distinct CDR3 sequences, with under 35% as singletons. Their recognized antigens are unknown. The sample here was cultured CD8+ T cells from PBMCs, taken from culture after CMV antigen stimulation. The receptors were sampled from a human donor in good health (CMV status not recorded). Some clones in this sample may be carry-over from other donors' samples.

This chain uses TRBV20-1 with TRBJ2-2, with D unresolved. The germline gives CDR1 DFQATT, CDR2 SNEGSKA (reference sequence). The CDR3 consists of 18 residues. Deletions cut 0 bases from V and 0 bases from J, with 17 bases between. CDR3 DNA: TGCAGTGCTAGAGATATTAGAAAGGAATACCCGAACACCGGGGAGCTGTTTTTT. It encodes CSARDIRKEYPNTGELFF.

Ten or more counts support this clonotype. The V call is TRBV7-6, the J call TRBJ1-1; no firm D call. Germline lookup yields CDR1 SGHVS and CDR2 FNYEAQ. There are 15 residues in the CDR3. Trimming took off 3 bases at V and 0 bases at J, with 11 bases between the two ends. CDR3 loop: CASSFIREMNTEAFF. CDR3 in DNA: TGTGCCAGCAGCTTTATAAGGGAAATGAACACTGAAGCTTTCTTT.

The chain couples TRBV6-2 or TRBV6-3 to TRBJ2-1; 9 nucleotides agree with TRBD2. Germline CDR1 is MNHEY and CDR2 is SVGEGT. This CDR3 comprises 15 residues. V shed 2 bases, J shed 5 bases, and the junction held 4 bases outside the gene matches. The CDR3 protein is CASSYPGLANNEQFF. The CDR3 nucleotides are TGTGCCAGCAGTTACCCGGGACTAGCAAACAATGAGCAGTTCTTC.

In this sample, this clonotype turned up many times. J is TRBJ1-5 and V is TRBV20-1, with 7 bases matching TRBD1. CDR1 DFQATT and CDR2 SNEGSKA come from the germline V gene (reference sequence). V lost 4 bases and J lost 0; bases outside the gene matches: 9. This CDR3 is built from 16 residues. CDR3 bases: TGCAGTGCTATCCCTGGACAGGTATATAGCAATCAGCCCCAGCATTTT. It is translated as CSAIPGQVYSNQPQHF.

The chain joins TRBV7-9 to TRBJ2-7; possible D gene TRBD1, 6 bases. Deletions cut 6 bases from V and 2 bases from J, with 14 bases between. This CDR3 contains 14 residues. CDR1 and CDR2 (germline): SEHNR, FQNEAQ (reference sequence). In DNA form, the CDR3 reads TGTGCCAGCAGTGGTCAGGGGAACGCCTACGAGCAGTACTTC. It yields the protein CASSGQGNAYEQYF. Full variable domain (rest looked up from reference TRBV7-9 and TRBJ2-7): DTGVSQNPRHKITKRGQNVTFRCDPISEHNRLYWYRQTLGQGPEFLTYFQNEAQLEKSRLLSDRFSAERPKGSFSTLEIQRTEQGDSAMYLCASSGQGNAYEQYFGPGTRLTVT.

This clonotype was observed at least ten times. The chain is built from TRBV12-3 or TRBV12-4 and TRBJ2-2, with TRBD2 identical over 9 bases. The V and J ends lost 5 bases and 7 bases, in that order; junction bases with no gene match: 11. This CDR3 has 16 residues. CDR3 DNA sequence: TGTGCCAGCAGTCCCCCTTTAGCGGGGGACGGCGGGGAGCTGTTTTTT. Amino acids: CASSPPLAGDGGELFF.

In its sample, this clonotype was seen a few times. The DNA of the CDR3 is TGTGCCAGCAGCCCAGCAGGGGTAGAAGAGACCCAGTACTTC. This encodes CASSPAGVEETQYF. The chain couples TRBV7-9 to TRBJ2-5, with D perhaps TRBD1 (6 bases). V was pared by 5 bases and J by 3 bases, with 13 bases between. Germline V gives CDR1 SEHNR, CDR2 FQNEAQ (reference sequence). The CDR3 has 14 amino acids.

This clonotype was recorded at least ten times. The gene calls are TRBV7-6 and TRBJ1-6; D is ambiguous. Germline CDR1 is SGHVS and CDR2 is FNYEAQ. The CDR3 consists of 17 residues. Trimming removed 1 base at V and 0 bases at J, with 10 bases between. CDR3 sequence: CASSLGSLGSYNSPLHF. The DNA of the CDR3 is TGTGCCAGCAGCTTAGGGTCATTGGGCTCCTATAATTCACCCCTCCACTTT.

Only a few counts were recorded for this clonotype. Here the CDR3 reads CASRTGGLYNEQFF. CDR3 coding DNA: TGTGCCAGCAGAACAGGGGGCCTCTACAATGAGCAGTTCTTC. The V and J genes are TRBV6-1 and TRBJ2-1; 9 nucleotides match TRBD1. Losses at the gene ends were 6 bases for V and 3 bases for J; bases not matched to a gene: 3. Germline V gene sequence: CDR1 MNHNS, CDR2 SASEGT. The CDR3 sequence is 14 residues long.

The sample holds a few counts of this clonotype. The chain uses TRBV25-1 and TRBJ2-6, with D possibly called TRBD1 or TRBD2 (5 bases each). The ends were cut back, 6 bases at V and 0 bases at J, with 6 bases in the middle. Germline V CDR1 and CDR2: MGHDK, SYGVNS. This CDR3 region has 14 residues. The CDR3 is CASRGTSGANVLTF. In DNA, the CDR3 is TGTGCCAGCAGAGGGACCTCTGGGGCCAACGTCCTGACTTTC.

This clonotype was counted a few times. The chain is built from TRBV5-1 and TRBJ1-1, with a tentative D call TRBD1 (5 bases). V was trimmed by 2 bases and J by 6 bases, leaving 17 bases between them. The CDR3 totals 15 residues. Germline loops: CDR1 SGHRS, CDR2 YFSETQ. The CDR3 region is CASSFQAGTGPEAFF. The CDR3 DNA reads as TGCGCCAGCAGCTTTCAGGCGGGGACGGGTCCTGAAGCTTTCTTT.

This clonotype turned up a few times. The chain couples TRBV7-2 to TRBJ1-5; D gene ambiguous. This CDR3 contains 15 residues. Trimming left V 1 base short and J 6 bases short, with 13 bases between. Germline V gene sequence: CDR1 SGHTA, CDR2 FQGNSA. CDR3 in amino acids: CASSLDFGVVQPQHF. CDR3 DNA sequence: TGTGCCAGCAGCTTAGATTTTGGGGTTGTTCAGCCCCAGCATTTT. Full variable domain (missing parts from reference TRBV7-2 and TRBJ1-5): GAGVSQSPSNKVTEKGKDVELRCDPISGHTALYWYRQSLGQGLEFLIYFQGNSAPDKSGLPSDRFSAERTGGSVSTLTIQRTQQEDSAVYLCASSLDFGVVQPQHFGDGTRLSIL.

The CDR3 DNA reads as TGCAGCGTTCGAGCGAGCGGTAGTAATTCACCCCTCCACTTT. The encoded protein is CSVRASGSNSPLHF. The chain links TRBV29-1 to TRBJ1-6; D is unclear. The V and J ends lost 5 bases and 6 bases respectively, with 14 bases between them. This CDR3 comprises 14 residues. The germline CDR1 and CDR2 sequences are SQVTM and ANQGSEA.

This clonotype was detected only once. The CDR3: CASSPGTGGNEQYV. The CDR3 nucleotides are TGTGCCAGCAGTCCAGGGACAGGGGGTAACGAGCAGTACGTC. The chain has TRBV27 and TRBJ2-7; 11 positions agree with TRBD1. Germline loops: CDR1 MNHEY, CDR2 SMNVEV (reference sequence). Trimming took 5 bases from V and 5 from J; bases not matched to a gene: 5. This CDR3 region has 14 residues.

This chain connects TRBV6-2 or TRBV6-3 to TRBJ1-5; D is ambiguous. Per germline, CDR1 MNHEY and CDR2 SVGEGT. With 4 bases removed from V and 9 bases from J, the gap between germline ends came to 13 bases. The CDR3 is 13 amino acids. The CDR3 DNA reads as TGTGCCAGCAGTTTGGGCCATAGAGGGCCCCAGCATTTT. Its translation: CASSLGHRGPQHF.

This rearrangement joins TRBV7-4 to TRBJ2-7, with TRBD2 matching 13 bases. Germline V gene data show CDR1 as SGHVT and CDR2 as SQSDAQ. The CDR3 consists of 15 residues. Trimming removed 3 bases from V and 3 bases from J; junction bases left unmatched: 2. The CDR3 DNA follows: TGTGCCAGCAGCTTGGGGACTAGCGGGGACTACGAGCAGTACTTC. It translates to CASSLGTSGDYEQYF.

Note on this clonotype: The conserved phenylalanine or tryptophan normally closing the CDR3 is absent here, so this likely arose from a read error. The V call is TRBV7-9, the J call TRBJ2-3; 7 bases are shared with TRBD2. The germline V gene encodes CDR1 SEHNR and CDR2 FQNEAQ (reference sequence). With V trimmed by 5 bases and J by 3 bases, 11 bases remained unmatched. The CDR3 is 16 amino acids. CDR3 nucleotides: TGTGCCAGCAGCGGTCGCCGGGGAGGGTCGACAGATACGCAGTATTTG. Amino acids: CASSGRRGGSTDTQYL.

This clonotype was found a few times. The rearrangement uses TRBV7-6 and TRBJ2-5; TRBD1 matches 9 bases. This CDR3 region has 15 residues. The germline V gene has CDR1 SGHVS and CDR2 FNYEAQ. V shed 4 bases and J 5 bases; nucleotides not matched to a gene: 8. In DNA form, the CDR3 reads TGTGCCAGCAGCTCCCAACAGGGGGCGCGGGAGACCCAGTACTTC. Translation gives CASSSQQGARETQYF. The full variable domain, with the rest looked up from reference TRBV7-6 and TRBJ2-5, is GAGVSQSPRYKVTKRGQDVALRCDPISGHVSLYWYRQALGQGPEFLTYFNYEAQQDKSGLPNDRFSAERPEGSISTLTIQRTEQRDSAMYRCASSSQQGARETQYFGPGTRLLVL.

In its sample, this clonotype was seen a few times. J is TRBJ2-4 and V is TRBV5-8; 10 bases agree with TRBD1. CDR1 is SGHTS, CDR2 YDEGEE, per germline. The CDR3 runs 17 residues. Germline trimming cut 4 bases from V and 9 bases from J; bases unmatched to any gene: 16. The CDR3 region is CASSPGTQGQGFGIQYF. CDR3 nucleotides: TGTGCCAGCAGCCCAGGGACCCAGGGACAGGGGTTCGGCATTCAGTACTTC.

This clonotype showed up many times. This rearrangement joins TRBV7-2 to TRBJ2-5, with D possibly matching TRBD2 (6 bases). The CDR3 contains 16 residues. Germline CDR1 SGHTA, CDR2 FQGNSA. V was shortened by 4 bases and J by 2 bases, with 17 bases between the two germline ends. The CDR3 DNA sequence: TGTGCCAGCAGCTCCTTAGCGGACGCACAGCAAGAGACCCAGTACTTC. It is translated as CASSSLADAQQETQYF.

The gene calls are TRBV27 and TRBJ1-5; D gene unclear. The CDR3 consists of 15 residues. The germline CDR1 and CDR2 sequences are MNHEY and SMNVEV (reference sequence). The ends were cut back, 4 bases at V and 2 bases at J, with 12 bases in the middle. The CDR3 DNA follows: TGTGCCAGCAGTTGGTCCAGTGAGGGCAATCAGCCCCAGCATTTT. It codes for CASSWSSEGNQPQHF.

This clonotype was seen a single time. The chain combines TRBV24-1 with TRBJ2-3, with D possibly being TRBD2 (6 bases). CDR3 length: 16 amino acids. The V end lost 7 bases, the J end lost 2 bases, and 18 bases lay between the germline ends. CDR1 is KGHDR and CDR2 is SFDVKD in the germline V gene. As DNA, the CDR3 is TGTGCCACCAGGCCCACGGGGACTCAAACCACAGATACGCAGTATTTT. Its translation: CATRPTGTQTTDTQYF.

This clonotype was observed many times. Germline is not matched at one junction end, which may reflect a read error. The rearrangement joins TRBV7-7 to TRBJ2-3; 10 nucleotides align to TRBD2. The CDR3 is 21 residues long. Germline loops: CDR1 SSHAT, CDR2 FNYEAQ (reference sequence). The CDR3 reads CASSLRVASGGRTKNTDTQYF. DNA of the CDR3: TGTGCTAGCAGCTTACGGGTGGCTAGCGGGGGCCGAACAAAAAACACAGATACGCAGTATTTT. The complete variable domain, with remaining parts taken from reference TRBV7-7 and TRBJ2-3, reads GAGVSQSPRYKVTKRGQDVTLRCDPISSHATLYWYQQALGQGPEFLTYFNYEAQPDKSGLPSDRFSAERPEGSISTLTIQRTEQRDSAMYRCASSLRVASGGRTKNTDTQYFGPGTRLTVL.

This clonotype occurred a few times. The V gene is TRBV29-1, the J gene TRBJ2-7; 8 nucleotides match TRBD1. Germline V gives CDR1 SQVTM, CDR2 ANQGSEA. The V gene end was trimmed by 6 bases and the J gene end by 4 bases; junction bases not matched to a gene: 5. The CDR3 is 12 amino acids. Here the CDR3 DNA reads TGCAGCGTGGTCGGGACAGGATACGAGCAGTACTTC. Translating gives CSVVGTGYEQYF.

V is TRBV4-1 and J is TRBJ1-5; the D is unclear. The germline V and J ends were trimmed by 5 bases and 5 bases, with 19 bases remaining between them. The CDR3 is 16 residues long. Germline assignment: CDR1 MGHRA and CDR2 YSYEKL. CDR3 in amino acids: CASSKGTRDGDQPQHF. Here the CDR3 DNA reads TGCGCCAGCAGCAAAGGCACCCGAGATGGAGATCAGCCCCAGCATTTT.

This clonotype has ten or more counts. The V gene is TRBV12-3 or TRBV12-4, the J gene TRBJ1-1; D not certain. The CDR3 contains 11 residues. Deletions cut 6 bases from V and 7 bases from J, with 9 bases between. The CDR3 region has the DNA TGTGCCAGCAGGGAAGGGTTTGAAGCTTTCTTT. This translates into CASREGFEAFF.

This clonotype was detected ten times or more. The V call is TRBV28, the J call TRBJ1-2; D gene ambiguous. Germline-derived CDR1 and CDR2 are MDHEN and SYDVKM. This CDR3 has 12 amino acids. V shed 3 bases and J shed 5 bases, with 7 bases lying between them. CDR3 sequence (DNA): TGTGCCAGCAGTTTCCTAGGGTATGGCTACACCTTC. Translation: CASSFLGYGYTF.